The clone carrying this TCR beta chain was observed many times. Its target is not known. The germline V gene encodes CDR1 MGHRA and CDR2 YSYEKL. This CDR3 comprises 16 residues. V shed 2 bases and J 1 base; nucleotides not matched to a gene: 3. These data come from a study of T-cell memory formation after mild COVID-19. About the research overall: TCR clusters largely stayed donor specific.

The TCR alpha and TCR beta cDNA libraries, bearing sample barcodes and UMIs, were generated by 5'RACE using constant-segment primers. TCRdb reprocessed the 5' RACE reads via MiXCR and lists one record per CDR3 protein. Here the sample spans some 250,000 distinct CDR3 sequences, around a tenth being singletons. Whole-study results and caveats: The study found contracting CD4+ clones mainly in CM and EM and contracting CD8+ clones in EMRA. A second wave expanding day 15 to 37 was CD4+-biased; contracting clones were balanced.

The specimen was PBMCs or a T cell subset sorted from them (not recorded which). This receptor was obtained from a man between 18 and 35 years old who had mild COVID-19 (a few samples of this study predate the infection). Cell type and time point are not known. V is TRBV4-1 and J is TRBJ2-4; 9 bases match TRBD1. CDR3 nucleotide sequence: TGCGCCAGCAGCCAACGACAGGGGGGGGCCAAAAACATTCAGTACTTC. It is translated as CASSQRQGGAKNIQYF.